The source of this T cell receptor (beta chain) is a study of circulating CD8 cells and anti-PD-1 response in melanoma. Germline V gives CDR1 MDHEN, CDR2 SYDVKM. With 6 bases removed from V and 3 bases from J, the gap between germline ends came to 15 bases. The CDR3 extends over 14 amino acids. Within the sample, this clonotype is medium-sized. What it recognizes is unknown. Regarding the study as a whole: Most experiments lacked replicates. At M1, fewer than 8% of TRB clonotypes appeared in multiple subsets.

Live CD3+CD8+TCRalphabeta+ cells were sorted into four subsets by PD-1 and/or TIGIT. Using roughly 14 ng of total RNA, TCR libraries were made with the QIAseq Immune Repertoire TCR panel. Each CDR3 protein is one row after TCRdb ran MiXCR on the reads. The sample records over a thousand distinct CDR3 sequences, roughly 6.3% being singletons. This specimen was CD8+ T cells from PBMCs, taken at baseline or after one month of anti-PD-1 therapy (not recorded which). The receptor was isolated from a human donor with melanoma. This chain links TRBV28 with TRBJ2-7; no clear D. CDR3 nucleotide sequence: TGTGCCAGCAGGGTAAGGGTGGCCTTCTACGAGCAGTACTTC. Translated: CASRVRVAFYEQYF.